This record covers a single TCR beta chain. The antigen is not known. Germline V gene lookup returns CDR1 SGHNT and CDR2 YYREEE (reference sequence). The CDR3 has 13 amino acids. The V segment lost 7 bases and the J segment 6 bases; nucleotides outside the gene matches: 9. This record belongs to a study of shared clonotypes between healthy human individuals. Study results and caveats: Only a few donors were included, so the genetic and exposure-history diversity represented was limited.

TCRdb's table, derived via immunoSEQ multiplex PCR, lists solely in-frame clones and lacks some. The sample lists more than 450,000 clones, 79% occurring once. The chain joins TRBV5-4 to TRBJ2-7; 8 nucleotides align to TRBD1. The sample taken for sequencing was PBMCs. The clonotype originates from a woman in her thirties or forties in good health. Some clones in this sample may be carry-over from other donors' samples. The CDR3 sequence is CASGRGRVPEQYF. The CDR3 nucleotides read TGTGCCAGCGGCAGGGGGCGAGTCCCCGAGCAGTACTTC. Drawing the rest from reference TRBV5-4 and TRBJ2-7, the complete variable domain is ETGVTQSPTHLIKTRGQQVTLRCSSQSGHNTVSWYQQALGQGPQFIFQYYREEENGRGNFPPRFSGLQFPNYSSELNVNALELDDSALYLCASGRGRVPEQYFGPGTRLTVT.